What follows are 13 T cell receptor beta chains derived from one specimen sequenced in a study of blood T cell repertoires in COVID-19 (dated by TCRdb to 2018 to 2021). Library preparation employed the immunoSEQ multiplex PCR assay. Held by TCRdb, this immuneACCESS table contains in-frame sequences only and omits some clones. Under half of the omission traces to an unresolved V gene where checked; the cause of the rest is unknown. This sample is represented by about 78,000 clones; 90% of them were singletons. The ten most abundant clones make up 4.3% of the sample. The sample taken for sequencing was peripheral blood. The source of these receptors is a woman aged 80 or older with active or convalescent COVID-19.

CDR3 protein: CASSVSDSYNSPLHF. DNA for the CDR3: TGTGCCAGCAGCGTATCAGACAGTTATAATTCACCCCTCCACTTT. V and J are TRBV9 and TRBJ1-6; a possible D gene is TRBD1 (5 bases). Germline V lookup: CDR1 SGDLS, CDR2 YYNGEE. Trimming took off 1 base at V and 4 bases at J, with 9 bases between the two ends. CDR3 size: 15 residues.

The CDR3 is CASSTGWSGSLDEQYF. DNA of the CDR3: TGCGCCAGCAGCACCGGTTGGAGCGGGAGCTTGGACGAGCAGTACTTC. The chain uses TRBV5-1 and TRBJ2-7; 8 bases map to TRBD2. J lost 5 bases, V lost 4 bases, and 14 bases had no gene match. The CDR3 is 16 residues long. The germline CDR1 and CDR2 sequences are SGHRS and YFSETQ.

The chain employs TRBV5-1 and TRBJ2-1, with D possibly matching TRBD1 (5 bases). V lost 1 base and J 10 bases, leaving 18 bases between the germline ends. This CDR3 has 15 amino acids. CDR1 SGHRS and CDR2 YFSETQ come from the germline V gene. As DNA, the CDR3 is TGCGCCAGCAGCTTGATTGGGGCGTCTGAGTCAGAGCAGTTCTTC. This translates into CASSLIGASESEQFF.

The chain links TRBV7-2 to TRBJ2-1; 8 bases line up with TRBD2. Germline V lookup: CDR1 SGHTA, CDR2 FQGNSA. The V gene end was trimmed by 4 bases and the J gene end by 8 bases; junction bases not matched to a gene: 4. The CDR3 is 13 residues long. CDR3 DNA sequence: TGTGCCAGCAGCTGGGGACTAGAGGATGAGCAGTTCTTC. Its protein is CASSWGLEDEQFF.

The chain employs TRBV9 and TRBJ2-1, with 10 bases that match TRBD2. Germline trimming cut 7 bases from V and 7 bases from J; bases unmatched to any gene: 11. Germline V lookup: CDR1 SGDLS, CDR2 YYNGEE. The CDR3 totals 15 residues. CDR3 in DNA: TGTGCCAGCCACCCCCTAGCGGGAGAGGTAAATGAGCAGTTCTTC. Translation gives CASHPLAGEVNEQFF.

This sequence joins TRBV7-2 and TRBJ2-2; tentatively, D is TRBD1 (5 bases). The CDR3 consists of 16 residues. V was pared by 4 bases and J by 3 bases, with 15 bases between. The germline V gene has CDR1 SGHTA and CDR2 FQGNSA. The CDR3 nucleotides are TGTGCCAGCAGCTGGAAAGGGGTAGCAGACACCGGGGAGCTGTTTTTT. It is translated as CASSWKGVADTGELFF. The entire variable domain, with the rest obtained from reference TRBV7-2 and TRBJ2-2, is as follows: GAGVSQSPSNKVTEKGKDVELRCDPISGHTALYWYRQSLGQGLEFLIYFQGNSAPDKSGLPSDRFSAERTGGSVSTLTIQRTQQEDSAVYLCASSWKGVADTGELFFGEGSRLTVL.

The chain recombines TRBV25-1 with TRBJ2-5; 9 bases fit TRBD1. The CDR3 contains 16 residues. Germline V CDR1 and CDR2: MGHDK, SYGVNS. J gave up 0 bases and V 3 bases, and 5 bases lay outside the gene matches. CDR3 nucleotide sequence: TGTGCCAGCAGTGAGGTCGGACAGGGGTACCAAGAGACCCAGTACTTC. It specifies CASSEVGQGYQETQYF.

The rearrangement uses TRBV12-3 or TRBV12-4 and TRBJ1-4; tentatively, D is TRBD1 (6 bases). V dropped 5 bases and J dropped 4 bases, with 8 bases sitting between them. CDR3 length equals 13 residues. CDR3 nucleotides: TGTGCCAGCAGTGGACAGAGTAATGAAAAACTGTTTTTT. Amino acids: CASSGQSNEKLFF.

About this clone itself: At one end the junction does not follow the germline gene, possibly because of a read error. CDR3 nucleotide sequence: TGCGCCAGCAGTTTGGTCACAGGGGGGAACACTGAAGCTTTCTTT. This gives the protein CASSLVTGGNTEAFF. This rearrangement joins TRBV5-1 to TRBJ1-1, with 8 nucleotides matching TRBD1. Per germline, CDR1 SGHRS and CDR2 YFSETQ. The CDR3 contains 15 residues.

The chain recombines TRBV10-2 with TRBJ2-1; the match to TRBD1 covers 8 bases. The V segment lost 4 bases and the J segment 0 bases; nucleotides outside the gene matches: 20. The CDR3 spans 21 residues. Germline values: CDR1 WSHSY, CDR2 SAAADI. The CDR3 bases are TGCGCCAGCAGTGTTCCCCGGACAGGGTCGAACCCACGGAGCTCCTACAATGAGCAGTTCTTC. Encoded protein: CASSVPRTGSNPRSSYNEQFF.

The chain has TRBV6-5 and TRBJ2-3, with 12 bases that match TRBD1. CDR1 is MNHEY, CDR2 SVGAGI, per germline. Losses at the gene ends were 2 bases for V and 2 bases for J; bases not matched to a gene: 2. The CDR3 covers 16 residues. Here the CDR3 reads CASSYGDRGLTDTQYF. The CDR3 coding sequence is TGTGCCAGCAGTTACGGGGACAGGGGGCTCACAGATACGCAGTATTTT.

The chain couples TRBV2 to TRBJ2-5, with no clear D. The germline V and J ends were trimmed by 5 bases and 3 bases, with 4 bases remaining between them. The length of the CDR3 is 11 residues. Germline values: CDR1 SNHLY, CDR2 FYNNEI. Here the CDR3 reads CASSQEETQYF. The CDR3 nucleotides read TGTGCCAGCAGTCAGGAAGAGACCCAGTACTTC.

The gene calls are TRBV10-3 and TRBJ2-2; D perhaps matches TRBD2 (5 bases). V was shortened by 6 bases and J by 2 bases, with 13 bases between the two germline ends. This CDR3 comprises 15 residues. From germline, CDR1 is ENHRY and CDR2 SYGVKD. The CDR3 reads CAIRGPAENTGELFF. The CDR3 nucleotides are TGTGCCATCAGGGGTCCAGCGGAAAACACCGGGGAGCTGTTTTTT.